This entry is about one T cell receptor beta chain. This entry is derived from a study of T cell responses to AZD1222 COVID-19 vaccine. Only in-frame clones appear in the TCRdb table, and some are missing; sequencing was by immunoSEQ multiplex PCR. Found here are around 200,000 clones, under 95% of them singletons; the top ten hold around 1.5%. CDR1 is SEHNR and CDR2 is FQNEAQ in the germline V gene (reference sequence). CDR3 length: 15 residues. Trimming pared 5 bases from V and 0 bases from J, leaving 11 bases between. The sample consisted of peripheral blood, taken 28 days after the second AZD1222 dose. The receptor comes from an adult who received the AZD1222 COVID-19 vaccine. The chain employs TRBV7-9 and TRBJ2-1; a possible D gene is TRBD2 (5 bases). CDR3 DNA: TGTGCCAGCAGCACCGCAAGCGGCTCCTACAATGAGCAGTTCTTC. It encodes CASSTASGSYNEQFF.